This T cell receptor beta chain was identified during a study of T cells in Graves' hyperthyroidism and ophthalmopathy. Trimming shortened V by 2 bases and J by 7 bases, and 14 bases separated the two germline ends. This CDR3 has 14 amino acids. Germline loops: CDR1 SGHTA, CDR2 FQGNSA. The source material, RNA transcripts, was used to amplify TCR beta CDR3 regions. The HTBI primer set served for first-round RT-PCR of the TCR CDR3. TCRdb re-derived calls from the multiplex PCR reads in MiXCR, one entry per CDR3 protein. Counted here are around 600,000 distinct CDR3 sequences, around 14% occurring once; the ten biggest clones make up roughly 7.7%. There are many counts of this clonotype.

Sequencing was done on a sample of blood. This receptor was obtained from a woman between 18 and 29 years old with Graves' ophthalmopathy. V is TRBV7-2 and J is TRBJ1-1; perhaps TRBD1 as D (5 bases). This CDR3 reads CASSLFPAGFEAFF. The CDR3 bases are TGTGCCAGCAGCTTATTCCCGGCAGGGTTTGAAGCTTTCTTT.